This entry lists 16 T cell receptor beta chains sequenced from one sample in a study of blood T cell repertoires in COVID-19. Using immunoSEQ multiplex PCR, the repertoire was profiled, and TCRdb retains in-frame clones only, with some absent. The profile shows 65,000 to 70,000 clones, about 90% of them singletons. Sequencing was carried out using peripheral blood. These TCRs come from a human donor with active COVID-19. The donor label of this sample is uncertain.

In DNA, the CDR3 is TGCGCCAGCAGCCAAGAGGTCAGGGGAAGATACAATGAGCAGTTCTTC. Its translation: CASSQEVRGRYNEQFF. The chain has TRBV4-3 and TRBJ2-1; tentative D call: TRBD1 (6 bases). V gave up 0 bases and J gave up 4 bases, with 13 bases separating them. This CDR3 region has 16 residues. CDR1 is LGHNA, CDR2 YSLEER, per germline.

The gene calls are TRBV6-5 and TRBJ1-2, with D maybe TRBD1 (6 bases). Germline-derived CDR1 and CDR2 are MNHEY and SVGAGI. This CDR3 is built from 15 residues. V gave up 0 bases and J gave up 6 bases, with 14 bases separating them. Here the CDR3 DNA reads TGTGCCAGCAGTTACTCCGGGGGGCGCGGGGATGGCTACACCTTC. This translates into CASSYSGGRGDGYTF.

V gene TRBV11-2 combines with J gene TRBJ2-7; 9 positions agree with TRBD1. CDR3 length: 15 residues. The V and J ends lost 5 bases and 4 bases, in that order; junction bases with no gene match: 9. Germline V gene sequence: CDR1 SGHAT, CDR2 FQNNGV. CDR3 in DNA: TGTGCCAGCAGCCCACAGGGGGCCGTGGGATACGAGCAGTACTTC. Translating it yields CASSPQGAVGYEQYF.

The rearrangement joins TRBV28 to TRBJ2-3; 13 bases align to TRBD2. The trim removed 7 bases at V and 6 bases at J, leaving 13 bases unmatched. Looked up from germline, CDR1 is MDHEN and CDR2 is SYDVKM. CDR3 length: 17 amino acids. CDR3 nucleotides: TGTGCCAGCACTCCGGGACTAGCGGGAATCAGGTCGGATACGCAGTATTTT. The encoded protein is CASTPGLAGIRSDTQYF.

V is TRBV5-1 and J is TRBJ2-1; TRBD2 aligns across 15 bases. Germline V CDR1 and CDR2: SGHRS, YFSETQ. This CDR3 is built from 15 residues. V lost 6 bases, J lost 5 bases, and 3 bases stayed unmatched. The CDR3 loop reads CASTGTSGRNNEQFF. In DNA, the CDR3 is TGCGCCAGCACCGGGACTAGCGGGAGGAACAATGAGCAGTTCTTC.

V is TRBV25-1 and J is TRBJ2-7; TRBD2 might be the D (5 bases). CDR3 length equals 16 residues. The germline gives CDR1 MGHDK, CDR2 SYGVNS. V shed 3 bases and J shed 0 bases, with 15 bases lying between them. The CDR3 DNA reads TGTGCCAGCAGTGATTTAGAGCGGTCGAGCTCCTACGAGCAGTACTTC. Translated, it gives CASSDLERSSSYEQYF.

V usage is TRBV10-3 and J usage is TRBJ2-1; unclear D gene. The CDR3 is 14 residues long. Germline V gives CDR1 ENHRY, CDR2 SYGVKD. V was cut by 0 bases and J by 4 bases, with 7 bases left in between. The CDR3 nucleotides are TGTGCCATCAGTGAGTCCCGGTCTTACAATGAGCAGTTCTTC. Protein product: CAISESRSYNEQFF.

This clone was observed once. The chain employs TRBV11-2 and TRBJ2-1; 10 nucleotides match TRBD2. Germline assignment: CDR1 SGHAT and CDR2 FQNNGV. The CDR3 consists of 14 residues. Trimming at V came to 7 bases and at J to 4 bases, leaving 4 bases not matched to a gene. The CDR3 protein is CASNLAGAYNEQFF. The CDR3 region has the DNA TGTGCCAGCAACCTAGCGGGGGCATACAATGAGCAGTTCTTC.

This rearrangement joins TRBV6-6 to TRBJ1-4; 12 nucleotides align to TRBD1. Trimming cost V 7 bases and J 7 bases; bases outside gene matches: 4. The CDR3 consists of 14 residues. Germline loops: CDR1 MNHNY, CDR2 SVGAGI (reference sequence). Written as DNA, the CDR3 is TGTGCCAGCAATCCGGGACAGGGGGCTGAAAAACTGTTTTTT. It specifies CASNPGQGAEKLFF.

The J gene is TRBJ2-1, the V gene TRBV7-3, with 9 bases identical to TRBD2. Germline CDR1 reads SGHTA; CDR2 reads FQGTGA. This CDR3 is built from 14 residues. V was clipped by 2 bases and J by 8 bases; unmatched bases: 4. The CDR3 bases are TGTGCCAGCAGCTTACTAGCGGGAAGGGATGAGCAGTTCTTC. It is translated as CASSLLAGRDEQFF.

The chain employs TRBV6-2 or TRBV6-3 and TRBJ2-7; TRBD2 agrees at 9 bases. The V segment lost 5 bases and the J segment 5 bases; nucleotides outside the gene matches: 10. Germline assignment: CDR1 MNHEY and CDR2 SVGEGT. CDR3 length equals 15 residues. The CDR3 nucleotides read TGTGCCAGCAGTCCCGCCTTAGCGGGAGTCAACGAGCAGTACTTC. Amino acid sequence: CASSPALAGVNEQYF.

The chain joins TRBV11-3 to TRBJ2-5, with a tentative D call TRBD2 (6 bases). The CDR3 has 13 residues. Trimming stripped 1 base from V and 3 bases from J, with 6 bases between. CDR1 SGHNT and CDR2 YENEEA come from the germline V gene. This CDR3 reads CASSLGGEETQYF. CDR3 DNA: TGTGCCAGCAGCTTAGGGGGGGAAGAGACCCAGTACTTC.

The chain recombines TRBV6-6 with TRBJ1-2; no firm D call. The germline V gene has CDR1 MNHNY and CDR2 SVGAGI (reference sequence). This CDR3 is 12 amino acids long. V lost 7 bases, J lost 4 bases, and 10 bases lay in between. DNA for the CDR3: TGTGCCAGCAATGGCCCCCTCTATGGCTACACCTTC. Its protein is CASNGPLYGYTF.

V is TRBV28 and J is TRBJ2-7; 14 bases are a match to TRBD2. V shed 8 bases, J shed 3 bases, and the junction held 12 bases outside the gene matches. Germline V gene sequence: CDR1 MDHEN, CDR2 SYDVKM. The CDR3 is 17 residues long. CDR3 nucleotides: TGTGCCAGCTCCCCCGGGACTAGCGGGAGCCCGGTCTACGAGCAGTACTTC. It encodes CASSPGTSGSPVYEQYF.

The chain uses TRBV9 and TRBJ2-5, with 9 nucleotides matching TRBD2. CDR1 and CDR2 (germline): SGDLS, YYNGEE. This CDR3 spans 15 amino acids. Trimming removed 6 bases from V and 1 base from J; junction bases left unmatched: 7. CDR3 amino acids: CASTRLAELQETQYF. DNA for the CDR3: TGTGCCAGCACCCGACTAGCGGAACTCCAAGAGACCCAGTACTTC.

For the CDR3, the DNA is TGTGCCAGCAGAGCGGGACTAGCGGGAGTAAGAGAGACCCAGTACTTC. It specifies CASRAGLAGVRETQYF. The V gene is TRBV28, the J gene TRBJ2-5; 14 bases line up with TRBD2. CDR1 and CDR2 (germline): MDHEN, SYDVKM. The CDR3 is 16 amino acids. V lost 6 bases, J lost 4 bases, and 7 bases stayed unmatched. Full variable domain (missing parts from reference TRBV28 and TRBJ2-5): DVKVTQSSRYLVKRTGEKVFLECVQDMDHENMFWYRQDPGLGLRLIYFSYDVKMKEKGDIPEGYSVSREKKERFSLILESASTNQTSMYLCASRAGLAGVRETQYFGPGTRLLVL.